Described below is a single T cell receptor beta chain sequence and its context. This sample is part of a study of OX40 agonist ivuxolimab in advanced cancers. Sequencing used immunoSEQ multiplex PCR; TCRdb keeps in-frame clones, though not all of them. This sample yields roughly 19,000 clones, of which less than 85% are seen a single time; roughly 32% belongs to the top ten. The specimen comprised CD4+ or CD8+ T cells sorted from blood, sampled in a trial of the OX40 agonist ivuxolimab. The TCR sequence derives from an adult with an advanced solid tumor such as melanoma, head and neck, liver or kidney cancer.

This CDR3 is CASIFPGLSYNEQFF. In DNA form, the CDR3 reads TGTGCCAGCATTTTCCCGGGACTCTCCTACAATGAGCAGTTCTTC. This sequence joins TRBV7-9 and TRBJ2-1, with a possible D match to TRBD2 (6 bases). This CDR3 spans 15 amino acids. The V gene lost 7 bases and the J gene lost 0 bases, with 13 bases spanning the gap. CDR1 and CDR2 (germline): SEHNR, FQNEAQ (reference sequence).